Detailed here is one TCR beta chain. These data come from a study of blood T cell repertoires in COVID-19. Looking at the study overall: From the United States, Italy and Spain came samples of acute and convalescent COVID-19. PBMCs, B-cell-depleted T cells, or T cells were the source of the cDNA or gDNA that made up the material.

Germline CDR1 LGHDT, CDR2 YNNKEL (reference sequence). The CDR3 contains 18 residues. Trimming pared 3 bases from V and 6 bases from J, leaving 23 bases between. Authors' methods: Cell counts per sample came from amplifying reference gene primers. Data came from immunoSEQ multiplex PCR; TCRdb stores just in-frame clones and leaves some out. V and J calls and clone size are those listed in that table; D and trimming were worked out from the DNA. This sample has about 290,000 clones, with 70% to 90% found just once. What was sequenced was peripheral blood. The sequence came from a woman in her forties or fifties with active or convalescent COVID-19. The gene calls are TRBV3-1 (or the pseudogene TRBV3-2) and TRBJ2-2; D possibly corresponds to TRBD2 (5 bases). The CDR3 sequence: CASSQVRVRARSAGELFF. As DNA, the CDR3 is TGTGCCAGCAGCCAGGTCCGCGTGAGGGCTAGGTCGGCCGGGGAGCTGTTTTTT.